This T cell receptor (beta chain) was identified in a study of T cells in women clearing cervical HPV infection. Study summary: Case blood drawn at lesion detection; control blood after infection cleared. Whole-study results and caveats: Each sample's T-cell count was unknown, possibly confounding richness.

Losses at the gene ends were 8 bases for V and 6 bases for J; bases not matched to a gene: 14. CDR1 is LNHDA and CDR2 is SQIVND in the germline V gene (reference sequence). This CDR3 contains 16 residues. Turning to this clone: Its antigen is undetermined. Read sequence stops 3 residues before the CDR3 end, and the germline J gene provides the missing end.

TCRdb keeps only in-frame clones here, not all; method: immunoSEQ multiplex PCR. The listing records some 30,000 clones. Sequenced sample: blood buffy coat. The chain combines TRBV19 with TRBJ2-2; TRBD2 matches 8 bases. The source is a woman aged 18-69 years with a cervical HPV16 infection that either progressed to CIN3+ or cleared (not recorded which). The CDR3 reads CASSVRPLAVPGELFF. The sequenced CDR3 bases are TGTGCCAGTTCGGTTCGCCCACTAGCGGTCCCCGGGGAG.